These 17 T cell receptor beta chains originate from one sample sequenced in a study of response to subunit inactivated influenza vaccine. Via MiXCR, TCRdb re-called the RT-PCR reads, giving one row per CDR3 protein. The data contain 500,000 to 550,000 distinct CDR3 sequences, approximately 6.9% of them singletons. Sequenced here: PBMCs from blood, sampled around 25 months after vaccination. These receptors were taken from a man aged 45-69 years who received an inactivated influenza vaccine.

This clonotype has just a few counts. The rearrangement uses TRBV5-1 and TRBJ2-3, with 8 bases matching TRBD2. The CDR3 extends over 14 amino acids. Per germline, CDR1 SGHRS and CDR2 YFSETQ. Germline trimming cut 3 bases from V and 2 bases from J; bases unmatched to any gene: 2. The CDR3 sequence is CASSYSGVTDTQYF. The CDR3, as DNA: TGCGCCAGCAGCTATAGCGGGGTCACAGATACGCAGTATTTT.

The chain carries TRBV20-1 and TRBJ2-3, with TRBD2 matching 10 bases. The germline V gene has CDR1 DFQATT and CDR2 SNEGSKA (reference sequence). The CDR3 covers 15 residues. V lost 6 bases, J lost 1 base, and 7 bases stayed unmatched. CDR3 sequence: CSAPKAGGGTDTQYF. The CDR3 DNA sequence: TGCAGTGCCCCAAAAGCGGGGGGGGGCACAGATACGCAGTATTTT.

At least ten counts were recorded for this clonotype. The rearrangement links TRBV11-2 to TRBJ2-4; maybe TRBD2 (6 bases). Trimming removed 1 base from V and 0 bases from J, with 16 bases in between. The V gene's germline CDR1 is SGHAT and CDR2 FQNNGV. CDR3 length: 18 residues. As DNA, the CDR3 is TGTGCCAGCAGCTTAGGGAGGGCTAGCGTGTTAGCCAAAAACATTCAGTACTTC. Translating it yields CASSLGRASVLAKNIQYF.

The chain employs TRBV12-3 or TRBV12-4 and TRBJ2-1; D uncertain. The CDR3 sequence is 15 residues long. The V end was cut by 3 bases, the J end by 4 bases, with 13 bases between. The CDR3 region has the DNA TGTGCCAGCAGTTTGGAACCAGTCCAGTACAATGAGCAGTTCTTC. This sequence encodes CASSLEPVQYNEQFF.

This clonotype was seen only a few times. The J gene is TRBJ2-5, the V gene TRBV20-1, with 7 bases fitting TRBD2. V gave up 6 bases and J gave up 4 bases; unmatched junction bases: 5. This CDR3 contains 12 residues. The germline gives CDR1 DFQATT, CDR2 SNEGSKA (reference sequence). For the CDR3, the DNA is TGCAGTGCCCGCGGGGAGGGAGAGACCCAGTACTTC. Amino acid sequence: CSARGEGETQYF.

This clonotype was counted ten times or more. The chain employs TRBV20-1 and TRBJ1-5; TRBD1 matches 7 bases. Per germline, CDR1 DFQATT and CDR2 SNEGSKA (reference sequence). Trimming at V came to 5 bases and at J to 1 base, leaving 2 bases not matched to a gene. This CDR3 region has 13 residues. CDR3 DNA: TGCAGTGCTTTGACAGGGAGCAATCAGCCCCAGCATTTT. It translates to CSALTGSNQPQHF.

This clonotype came up many times. The rearrangement links TRBV6-2 or TRBV6-3 to TRBJ1-1; D not resolved. CDR3 length: 11 amino acids. The germline gives CDR1 MNHEY, CDR2 SVGEGT. V was trimmed by 7 bases and J by 7 bases, leaving 10 bases between them. The CDR3 region is CASKDRFEAFF. The DNA of the CDR3 is TGTGCCAGCAAAGATCGATTTGAAGCTTTCTTT.

The chain joins TRBV7-9 to TRBJ2-1; perhaps TRBD1 as D (6 bases). The CDR3 runs to 15 residues. Germline V gives CDR1 SEHNR, CDR2 FQNEAQ (reference sequence). V was trimmed by 4 bases and J by 7 bases, leaving 17 bases between them. Here the CDR3 DNA reads TGTGCCAGCAGCTCCCGGACAGATTCGGGGAATGAGCAGTTCTTC. Residues: CASSSRTDSGNEQFF. The full variable domain, with the rest looked up from reference TRBV7-9 and TRBJ2-1, is DTGVSQNPRHKITKRGQNVTFRCDPISEHNRLYWYRQTLGQGPEFLTYFQNEAQLEKSRLLSDRFSAERPKGSFSTLEIQRTEQGDSAMYLCASSSRTDSGNEQFFGPGTRLTVL.

In this sample, this clonotype turned up a few times. The V and J genes are TRBV29-1 and TRBJ2-2; D not resolved. V was clipped by 6 bases and J by 5 bases, with 13 bases between them. The CDR3 extends over 13 amino acids. The V gene's germline CDR1 is SQVTM and CDR2 ANQGSEA. CDR3 sequence reads: CSVGPARTGELFF. In DNA, the CDR3 is TGCAGCGTAGGCCCCGCGCGGACCGGGGAGCTGTTTTTT.

V is TRBV6-1 and J is TRBJ2-7, with D unresolved. Trimming took off 6 bases at V and 3 bases at J, with 15 bases between the two ends. The CDR3 contains 14 residues. The germline gives CDR1 MNHNS, CDR2 SASEGT. The CDR3 DNA is TGTGCCAGCAGAAGAAAATTCAAGGACTACGAGCAGTACTTC. This encodes CASRRKFKDYEQYF.

This clonotype was observed a handful of times. This chain links TRBV25-1 with TRBJ2-7, with D tentatively TRBD2 (6 bases). The CDR3 contains 15 residues. The V end was cut by 6 bases, the J end by 5 bases, with 20 bases between. The germline gives CDR1 MGHDK, CDR2 SYGVNS. This chain's CDR3 is CASSMGRGGADEQYF. CDR3 nucleotides: TGTGCCAGCAGCATGGGGAGAGGAGGGGCGGACGAGCAGTACTTC.

This chain joins TRBV6-5 and TRBJ2-1; a weak D match, TRBD2 (6 bases). Germline V gives CDR1 MNHEY, CDR2 SVGAGI. Between the trimmed V and J ends, which lost 1 base and 9 bases, there was a span of 10 bases. This CDR3 is built from 13 residues. CDR3 in DNA: TGTGCCAGCAGTTACTTAATCGGGGGTGAGCAGTTCTTC. Its protein is CASSYLIGGEQFF.

This rearrangement joins TRBV10-3 to TRBJ2-3; D possibly matches TRBD1 or TRBD2 (5 bases each). Trimming shortened V by 3 bases and J by 6 bases, and 16 bases separated the two germline ends. Germline CDR1 reads ENHRY; CDR2 reads SYGVKD. There are 15 residues in the CDR3. CDR3 DNA sequence: TGTGCCATCAGTGAACCCCATGGGGGATCGGATACGCAGTATTTT. Protein product: CAISEPHGGSDTQYF.

This clonotype was seen ten or more times. This rearrangement joins TRBV4-3 to TRBJ1-6; no reliable D call. The length of the CDR3 is 14 residues. Trimming removed 1 base from V and 5 bases from J, with 6 bases in between. Germline CDR1 reads LGHNA; CDR2 reads YSLEER. For the CDR3, the DNA is TGCGCCAGCAGCCAAGGAACGCATAATTCACCCCTCCACTTT. Translated: CASSQGTHNSPLHF.

This clonotype was counted at least ten times. The chain has TRBV10-3 and TRBJ1-2, with 8 bases lining up with TRBD1. V lost 2 bases to trimming and J lost 4 bases; unmatched junction nucleotides: 9. The CDR3 has 16 residues. CDR1 is ENHRY, CDR2 SYGVKD, per germline. CDR3 sequence reads: CAISEASGTGAYGYTF. The CDR3 region has the DNA TGTGCCATCAGTGAGGCCTCCGGGACAGGCGCCTATGGCTACACCTTC.

In this sample, this clonotype turned up a few times. The gene calls are TRBV7-2 and TRBJ2-5; TRBD1 matches 7 bases. The CDR3 is 15 amino acids. Germline trimming cut 0 bases from V and 3 bases from J; bases unmatched to any gene: 4. Germline V gene data show CDR1 as SGHTA and CDR2 as FQGNSA. The CDR3 region has the DNA TGTGCCAGCAGCTTAGCGGGGACAGAAAAAGAGACCCAGTACTTC. This gives the protein CASSLAGTEKETQYF. The variable domain in full, completed from reference TRBV7-2 and TRBJ2-5, reads GAGVSQSPSNKVTEKGKDVELRCDPISGHTALYWYRQSLGQGLEFLIYFQGNSAPDKSGLPSDRFSAERTGGSVSTLTIQRTQQEDSAVYLCASSLAGTEKETQYFGPGTRLLVL.

This chain uses TRBV6-2 or TRBV6-3 with TRBJ2-1; 7 nucleotides align to TRBD2. Unmatched junction bases numbered 7, after V lost 8 bases and J lost 3 bases. CDR3 length equals 14 residues. Germline assignment: CDR1 MNHEY and CDR2 SVGEGT. The CDR3 region has the DNA TGTGCCAGCGAAGAGAGCGGGATCTACAATGAGCAGTTCTTC. It yields the protein CASEESGIYNEQFF.